This T cell receptor beta chain was obtained from a study of shared clonotypes between healthy human individuals (dated by TCRdb to about 2020). Regarding the study in general: The cohort comprised a couple of women and a few men aged 18 to 49 years. For each donor, CD4 naive and CD4 memory were each given three plates, CD8 naive was given two plates, and CD8 memory was given one plate. The study deeply sequenced blood TCR repertoires of several healthy adults to estimate repertoire size and the extent of clonotype sharing between individuals. To increase sequencing depth and limit assay-specific biases, different laboratories used diverse techniques to prepare libraries and sequence TCR repertoires. Per donor, leukapheresis produced somewhere between about 0.94 and 9.5 billion PBMCs.

About this clone: It has no known antigen specificity. No base quality information exists; no much larger clone differs at one position.

The germline V gene (reference sequence) yields LNHDA for CDR1 and SQIVND for CDR2. The CDR3 numbers 14 residues from cysteine through phenylalanine. Of all the DNA, just the CDR3 is kept, 42 bases in frame from base 1. Compared with germline, V lacks 7 bases and J lacks 5 bases; bases without a gene match: 5. The donors were healthy, HIV-negative adults who had no recently reported acute infections or vaccinations. Every donor was a Caucasian adult residing in Nashville, Tennessee, USA. CD4+ T cells were enriched by magnetic negative selection; naive cells were then positively selected on CD45RA, and the negative fraction formed the memory subset. Blood was obtained by leukapheresis, after which PBMCs were separated by Ficoll-Histopaque density gradient centrifugation and cryopreserved in liquid nitrogen vapor phase. Analytical flow cytometry was used to check the purity and quantity of every magnetically sorted T cell population. Genomic DNA was isolated from every sorted fraction and measured by UV absorbance on a Nanodrop 2000c.

Using the deep immunoSEQ assay, TCR CDR3 regions were amplified from genomic DNA by multiplex PCR. Extracted genomic DNA from each cell subset was spread evenly across all wells of several immunoSEQ 96-well plates, with each plate serving as a replicate. For sorted subsets, around 200 ng genomic DNA, equal to tens of thousands of T cell genomes, was loaded into each replicate PCR. Purified libraries were measured with a Qubit 3.0 fluorometer, size-checked on a Bioanalyzer 2100, and measured again with the KAPA Library Quantification kit. Each immunoSEQ 96-well plate was sequenced on its own single-read 150-cycle Illumina NextSeq 550 flow cell. As for the authors' bioinformatics: Because the immunoSEQ output included only junctional sequences and no quality scores, the filtering could not be the same as the filtering used for full-length reads. To assign V/J genes and CDR3, sequences were annotated against IMGT germline references using PyIR, a Python wrapper for IgBLAST v1.9. Reads with weak V/J assignments (E-value above 1e-6), missing CDR3, stop codons, out-of-frame junctions, or ambiguous translated residues were removed. A V3J clonotype was defined by an identical inferred V gene, J gene, and CDR3 amino acid sequence. The percentage overlap between two repertoires was calculated by dividing the number of shared unique clonotypes by the size of the smaller repertoire. Three approaches were used to assess repertoire richness: RTK rarefaction, the Chao1 estimator, and Recon v2.1 estimates of unobserved clonotypes. OLGA was used to compute generation probabilities for all TCRbeta clonotypes that the gDNA method yielded from several donors. Drawn from immuneACCESS, this table holds only the in-frame rearrangements with V and J called that TCRdb kept. Clones are partly lost; checked studies trace under half to an unresolved V gene and leave the rest unexplained. That table furnishes V, J and clone size, whereas the DNA furnished D and trimming. This sample is represented by 2.3 million or so clones; about 92% of them were singletons. The ten largest make up 0.3% to 0.4% of the sample.

The study at large found these results: Even with the large sequencing depth, rarefaction of the sorted-subset datasets indicated that sequencing was incomplete. Sharing across a few donors was observed for about 5% of naive CD4, 3% to 3.5% of naive CD8, about 2.3% of memory CD4, and approximately 0.41% of memory CD8 clonotypes. Larger estimated clonotype richness was generally found for naive subsets than for memory subsets. Pairwise subsampling led to the expectation that sequencing depth would affect the degree of clonotype sharing among donors. Clonotypes shared by all four sorted-subset donors showed higher generation probabilities than non-shared clonotypes. Sampling was restricted to blood, and TCR repertoires in tissue are likely to differ from TCR repertoires in blood. The small number of donors limited the genetic and exposure-history diversity represented.

Sample: naive CD4+ T cells from PBMCs. The cell subset or site label, as the study defines it: CD45RA+ positively selected. This sequence uses TRBV19 and TRBJ1-2; TRBD1 agrees with 12 junctional bases. This TCR derives from a man between 18 and 35 years old in good health. Some clones in this sample may be carry-over from other donors' samples. This receptor carries the CDR3 CASKRDRGPYGYTF. The DNA sequence follows: TGTGCCAGTAAAAGGGACAGGGGGCCTTATGGCTACACCTTC.